The present T cell receptor beta chain was sequenced within a study of blood T cell repertoires in COVID-19. TCRdb's copy holds only in-frame clones and misses some; the assay was immunoSEQ multiplex PCR. The data contain about 150,000 clones, more than 75% of them singletons. The ends lost 4 bases at V and 2 bases at J; junction bases unmatched: 9. This CDR3 is built from 16 residues. Germline V gives CDR1 SGDLS, CDR2 YYNGEE. Sequenced input: peripheral blood. This sequence was found in an older man with acute or convalescent COVID-19. The chain has TRBV9 and TRBJ2-1; 7 bases are shared with TRBD2. CDR3 coding DNA: TGTGCCAGCAGCCCCCGGGGAGGGCAGACCTACAATGAGCAGTTCTTC. Amino acid sequence: CASSPRGGQTYNEQFF.